A selection of T cell receptor beta chains follows, all from one sample in a study of OX40 agonist ivuxolimab in advanced cancers. Clones were read by immunoSEQ multiplex PCR, and TCRdb kept only the in-frame ones, dropping some. The table records about 64,000 clones, 70% to 90% of them present only once. Sequencing was performed on CD4+ or CD8+ T cells sorted from blood, taken in a trial of the OX40 agonist ivuxolimab. These receptors originate from an adult with an advanced solid tumor such as melanoma, head and neck, liver or kidney cancer. CDR3s include the opening cysteine and the closing phenylalanine or tryptophan. A D gene is named only where the DNA matches it firmly. Clone sizes are given selectively: once, few, many, or a class where the clone is expanded.

cdr3_nt cdr3_aa j_call cdr3_length d_call v_call clone_size
TGTGCCAGCAGCTTTAAGGGCATTCGAAGCTCCTACGAGCAGTACTTC CASSFKGIRSSYEQYF TRBJ2-7 16 NA TRBV12-1 NA
TGTGCCAGCAGCCCTCCAACGGGGGGCATTCAGTACTTC CASSPPTGGIQYF TRBJ2-4 13 TRBD2 TRBV9 once
TGTGCCAGTCTTGTTGGACAGGGGGCGGGTGGCTACACCTTC CASLVGQGAGGYTF TRBJ1-2 14 TRBD1 TRBV28 NA
TGTGCCAGCAGCTTGCTAGGGGGGACTACCTACGAGCAGTACTTC CASSLLGGTTYEQYF TRBJ2-7 15 NA TRBV7-3 NA
TGTGCCAGCAGTGAAAGTTGGACTAGCGGTTACAATGAGCAGTTCTTC CASSESWTSGYNEQFF TRBJ2-1 16 TRBD2 TRBV2 NA
TGTGCCAGCAGCCCGGACAGGGGAGGTGGCTACACCTTC CASSPDRGGGYTF TRBJ1-2 13 TRBD1 TRBV6-5 few
TGTGCCATCCCGGGTAAATATAACTATGGCTACACCTTC CAIPGKYNYGYTF TRBJ1-2 13 NA TRBV10-3 NA
TGTGCCAGTAGTACTCACCGGGACTCCGGGGGAAACACCATATATTTT CASSTHRDSGGNTIYF TRBJ1-3 16 NA TRBV19 once
TGTGCCAGCAGCCCCTACGAGTTGCACGAGCAGTACTTC CASSPYELHEQYF TRBJ2-7 13 NA TRBV7-9 once
TGTGCCAGCAGCTTGGCACAGCAACAGCCCCAGCATTTT CASSLAQQQPQHF TRBJ1-5 13 NA TRBV5-5 NA
TGTGCCAGCAGTTACTCGTTCGGGGGCCTTCAAGAGACCCAGTACTTC CASSYSFGGLQETQYF TRBJ2-5 16 NA TRBV6-5 NA
TGCGCCAGCAGCTTGGGGCGGGGTTCAGATGAAAAACTGTTTTTT CASSLGRGSDEKLFF TRBJ1-4 15 NA TRBV5-1 NA
TGTGCCAGCAGTACCAACTCAGGATCGGATACGCAGTATTTT CASSTNSGSDTQYF TRBJ2-3 14 NA TRBV28 NA
TGTGCCTGGACCACCACAGGGGGCAACACTGAAGCTTTCTTT CAWTTTGGNTEAFF TRBJ1-1 14 TRBD1 TRBV30 NA
TGTGCCAGCAGCATAGGGACAGGGGAGAACTTC CASSIGTGENF TRBJ2-7 11 NA TRBV12-1 NA
TGTGCCAGCAGCTCCGGGACAGGGTTACGAGAGCAGTACTTC CASSSGTGLREQYF TRBJ2-7 14 TRBD1 TRBV5-4 NA
TGTGCCTGGAGTTCGGGTCACAACCTCAATGAGCAGTTCTTC CAWSSGHNLNEQFF TRBJ2-1 14 NA TRBV30 NA
TGCGCCAGCAGCCAAGGCCGTATCTTTCGAAATGAGCAGTTCTTC CASSQGRIFRNEQFF TRBJ2-1 15 NA TRBV4-1 NA
TGTGCCAGCAGCCACACCTCGGGAAGCGGAACCTCCTACGAGCAGTACTTC CASSHTSGSGTSYEQYF TRBJ2-7 17 NA TRBV11-2 NA
TGTGCCAGCAGTGGGGAAGGTGGAGAGACCCAGTACTTC CASSGEGGETQYF TRBJ2-5 13 NA TRBV2 NA
TGTGCCAGCAGCTACAACCCCCGGGGCGAGCAGTACTTC CASSYNPRGEQYF TRBJ2-7 13 NA TRBV5-4 NA
TGTGCCAGCAGCTTCGGGACCCCCCGCCTAAACATTCAGTACTTC CASSFGTPRLNIQYF TRBJ2-4 15 NA TRBV7-8 NA
TGTGCCAGCAGCCCGGGATGGAGAGGAACCACTGAAGCTTTCTTT CASSPGWRGTTEAFF TRBJ1-1 15 NA TRBV21-1 NA
TGTGCCAGCAGTGCGGGAACTGCAGGGGAGCAGTACTTC CASSAGTAGEQYF TRBJ2-7 13 NA TRBV2 few
TGCGCCAGCAGCTTGGATACCCCTGGGACAGGGGGATCAGATACGCAGTATTTT CASSLDTPGTGGSDTQYF TRBJ2-3 18 TRBD1 TRBV5-1 NA
TGTGCCAGCAGCTTATCGGAAGGCGAGCAGTACTTC CASSLSEGEQYF TRBJ2-7 12 NA TRBV11-3 NA
TGTGCCAGCAGCAGGCAGGAGACCCAGTACTTC CASSRQETQYF TRBJ2-5 11 NA TRBV7-2 NA
TGTGCCAGCAAGGGACAGCCCCAAGAGACCCAGTACTTC CASKGQPQETQYF TRBJ2-5 13 TRBD1 TRBV2 few
TGTGCCAGCAGTTTCTCTAGCGGGTCGAACACCGGGGAGCTGTTTTTT CASSFSSGSNTGELFF TRBJ2-2 16 TRBD2 TRBV27 NA
TGTGCCAGCTCACCACAGGAAGGCGGCAATGAGCAGTTCTTC CASSPQEGGNEQFF TRBJ2-1 14 NA TRBV18 NA
TGTGCCAGCAGTGGAGACAGCTATGGCTACACCTTC CASSGDSYGYTF TRBJ1-2 12 NA TRBV6-1 NA
TGCGCCAGCAGCTTGGTCGGGACAGCGAACACCGGGGAGCTGTTTTTT CASSLVGTANTGELFF TRBJ2-2 16 TRBD1 TRBV5-1 NA
TGTGCCAGTAGTATGAGGAACACAGATACGCAGTATTTT CASSMRNTDTQYF TRBJ2-3 13 NA TRBV19 few
TGTGCCTGGGGACAGGGAACGAATGAGCAGTTCTTC CAWGQGTNEQFF TRBJ2-1 12 TRBD1 TRBV30 NA
TGTGCCAGCAGTGAACCGCTGTGGACTAGCGGGGCACGTGGTGGAGAGACCCAGTACTTC CASSEPLWTSGARGGETQYF TRBJ2-5 20 TRBD2 TRBV2 NA
TGTGCCAGTAATCCATATGGGGGGGGGACCCAGTACTTC CASNPYGGGTQYF TRBJ2-5 13 TRBD2 TRBV28 once
TGCATCTATGACGGAGGTTACGGGCCCCAGCATTTT CIYDGGYGPQHF TRBJ1-5 12 NA TRBV29-1 NA
TGTGCCAGTAGTTCCCGGACAGACTCCTACGAGCAGTACTTC CASSSRTDSYEQYF TRBJ2-7 14 NA TRBV19 NA
TGCGCCAGATCACAGGGTGGGGACACTGAAGCTTTCTTT CARSQGGDTEAFF TRBJ1-1 13 NA TRBV5-1 NA
TGTGCCAGCAGTTTACCGCTAGGTGACGAGCAGTACTTC CASSLPLGDEQYF TRBJ2-7 13 NA TRBV28 NA
TGTGCCACCAGCAGAGAACTCAGGGGGAACACAGATACGCAGTATTTT CATSRELRGNTDTQYF TRBJ2-3 16 TRBD1 TRBV15 NA
TGTGCCAGCAGCGACAGTAGGGCCGGGAACACCGGGGAGCTGTTTTTT CASSDSRAGNTGELFF TRBJ2-2 16 NA TRBV5-4 NA
TGTGCCAGCAGCCCCTACTTAGGGGGTACTGAAGCTTTCTTT CASSPYLGGTEAFF TRBJ1-1 14 NA TRBV5-5 NA